Listed here are 7 T cell receptor beta chains from one sample, sequenced in a study of T cell repertoires in cytomegalovirus infection. One entry per CDR3 protein, called by TCRdb with MiXCR from the reads. The data contain 310,000 or so distinct CDR3 sequences, 15% to 20% of them singletons. The sample comprised PBMCs. The source of these receptors is a human donor in good health (CMV status not recorded). Some clones in this sample may be carry-over from other donors' samples.

The chain is built from TRBV20-1 and TRBJ2-6, with a tentative D call TRBD1 (5 bases). V was cut by 4 bases and J by 0 bases, with 13 bases left in between. The CDR3 loop spans 16 amino acids. The germline gives CDR1 DFQATT, CDR2 SNEGSKA (reference sequence). CDR3: CSATGQSTSGANVLTF. DNA for the CDR3: TGCAGTGCTACCGGACAATCAACCTCTGGGGCCAACGTCCTGACTTTC.

This clonotype was seen a few times. This rearrangement joins TRBV6-4 to TRBJ1-1; D remains ambiguous. The CDR3 runs to 14 residues. The ends were cut back, 2 bases at V and 1 base at J, with 8 bases in the middle. Germline values: CDR1 MRHNA, CDR2 SNTAGT. DNA for the CDR3: TGTGCCAGCAGTGACGCCCCCGAGAACACTGAAGCTTTCTTT. This gives the protein CASSDAPENTEAFF.

This clonotype was observed at least ten times. The chain couples TRBV6-1 to TRBJ2-6; 12 bases are a match to TRBD2. V shed 5 bases and J 3 bases; nucleotides not matched to a gene: 8. The CDR3 is 18 amino acids. CDR1 and CDR2 (germline): MNHNS, SASEGT. CDR3 DNA: TGTGCCAGCAGTTTCCCTAGCGGGGGGGCCAATGGGGCCAACGTCCTGACTTTC. This sequence encodes CASSFPSGGANGANVLTF.

This chain joins TRBV6-6 and TRBJ1-2; weak D call: TRBD1 (5 bases). Germline V gives CDR1 MNHNY, CDR2 SVGAGI (reference sequence). Deletions cut 1 base from V and 4 bases from J, with 22 bases between. The CDR3 consists of 18 residues. The CDR3 region has the DNA TGTGCCAGCAGTTACTTCCCCCGCGCCCAGGGTTTGGGCTATGGCTACACCTTC. Translating it yields CASSYFPRAQGLGYGYTF.

The J gene is TRBJ1-4, the V gene TRBV20-1; TRBD1 might be the D (5 bases). V was clipped by 4 bases and J by 5 bases, with 11 bases between them. CDR1 and CDR2 from the germline V gene are DFQATT and SNEGSKA (reference sequence). The CDR3 runs 13 residues. In nucleotides, the CDR3 is TGCAGTGCTACCGGGACGGCAAATGAAAAACTGTTTTTT. This translates into CSATGTANEKLFF.

V gene TRBV25-1 combines with J gene TRBJ1-2, with 7 positions matching TRBD1. Germline V gene lookup returns CDR1 MGHDK and CDR2 SYGVNS. This CDR3 is built from 14 residues. The V and J ends lost 6 bases and 8 bases, in that order; junction bases with no gene match: 12. As DNA, the CDR3 is TGTGCCAGCAGGAAAGGACAGGCCCCCTGGGGCTACACCTTC. Its protein product is CASRKGQAPWGYTF.

The rearrangement joins TRBV4-3 to TRBJ1-1; D is ambiguous. With 0 bases removed from V and 2 bases from J, the gap between germline ends came to 13 bases. Germline CDR1 LGHNA, CDR2 YSLEER. The CDR3 sequence is 16 residues long. Written as DNA, the CDR3 is TGCGCCAGCAGCCAAGAACCTTGGGAGGACAACACTGAAGCTTTCTTT. This gives the protein CASSQEPWEDNTEAFF.